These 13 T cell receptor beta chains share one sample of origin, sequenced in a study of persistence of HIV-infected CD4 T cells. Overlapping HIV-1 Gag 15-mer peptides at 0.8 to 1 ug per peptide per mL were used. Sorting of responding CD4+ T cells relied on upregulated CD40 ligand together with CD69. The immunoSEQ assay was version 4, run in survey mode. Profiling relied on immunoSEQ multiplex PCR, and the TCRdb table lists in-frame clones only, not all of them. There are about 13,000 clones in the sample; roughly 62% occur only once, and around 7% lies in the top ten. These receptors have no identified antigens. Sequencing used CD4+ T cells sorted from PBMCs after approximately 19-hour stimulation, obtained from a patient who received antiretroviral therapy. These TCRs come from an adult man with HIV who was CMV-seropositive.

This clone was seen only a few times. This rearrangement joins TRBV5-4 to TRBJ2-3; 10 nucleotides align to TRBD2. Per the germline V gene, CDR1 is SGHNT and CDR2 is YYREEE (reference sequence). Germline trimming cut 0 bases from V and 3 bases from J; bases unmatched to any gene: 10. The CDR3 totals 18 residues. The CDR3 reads CASSLEKIAGGRTDTQYF. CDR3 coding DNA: TGTGCCAGCAGCTTGGAAAAAATAGCGGGGGGAAGAACAGATACGCAGTATTTT. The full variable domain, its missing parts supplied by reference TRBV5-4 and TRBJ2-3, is ETGVTQSPTHLIKTRGQQVTLRCSSQSGHNTVSWYQQALGQGPQFIFQYYREEENGRGNFPPRFSGLQFPNYSSELNVNALELDDSALYLCASSLEKIAGGRTDTQYFGPGTRLTVL.

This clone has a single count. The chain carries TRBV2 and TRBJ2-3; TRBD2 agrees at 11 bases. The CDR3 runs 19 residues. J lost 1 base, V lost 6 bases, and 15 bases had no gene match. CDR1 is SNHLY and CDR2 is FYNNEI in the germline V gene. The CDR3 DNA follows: TGTGCCAGCAGGTCCCCGCGGGTAGCGGGGGGGCCAGGCACAGATACGCAGTATTTT. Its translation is CASRSPRVAGGPGTDTQYF.

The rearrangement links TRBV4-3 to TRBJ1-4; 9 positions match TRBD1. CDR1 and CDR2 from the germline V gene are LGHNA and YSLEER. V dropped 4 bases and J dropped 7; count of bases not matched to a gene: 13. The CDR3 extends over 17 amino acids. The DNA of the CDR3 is TGCGCCAGCAGCCCAAGAGCAAAGACAGGGGGTCTTGAAAAACTGTTTTTT. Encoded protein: CASSPRAKTGGLEKLFF.

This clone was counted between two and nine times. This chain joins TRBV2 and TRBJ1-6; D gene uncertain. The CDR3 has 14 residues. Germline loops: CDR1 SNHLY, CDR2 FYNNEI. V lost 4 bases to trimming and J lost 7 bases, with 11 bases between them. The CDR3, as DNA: TGTGCCAGCAGTGTTATGGGTGGGAATTCACCCCTCCACTTT. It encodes CASSVMGGNSPLHF.

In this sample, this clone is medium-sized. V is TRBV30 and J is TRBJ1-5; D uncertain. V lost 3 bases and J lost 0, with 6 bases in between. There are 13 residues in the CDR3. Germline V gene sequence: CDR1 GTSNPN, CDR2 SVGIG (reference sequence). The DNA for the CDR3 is TGTGCCTGGAGCAGTTATAGCAATCAGCCCCAGCATTTT. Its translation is CAWSSYSNQPQHF.

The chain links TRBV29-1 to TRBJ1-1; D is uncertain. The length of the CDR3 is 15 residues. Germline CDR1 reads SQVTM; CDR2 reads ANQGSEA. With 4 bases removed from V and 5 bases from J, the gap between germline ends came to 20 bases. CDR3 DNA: TGCAGCGTTGGGGTTTCTCTGAGTGTAAGAACTGAAGCTTTCTTT. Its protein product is CSVGVSLSVRTEAFF.

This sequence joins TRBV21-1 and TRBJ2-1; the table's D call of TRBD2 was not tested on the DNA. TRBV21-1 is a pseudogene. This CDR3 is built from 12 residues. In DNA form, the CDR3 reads TGTGCCAGCAGCAAAGGGGGGGGAGAGCAGTTCTTC. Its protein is CASSKGGGEQFF.

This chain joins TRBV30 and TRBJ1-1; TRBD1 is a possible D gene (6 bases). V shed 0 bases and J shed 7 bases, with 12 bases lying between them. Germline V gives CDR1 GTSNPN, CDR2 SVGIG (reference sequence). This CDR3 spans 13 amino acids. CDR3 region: CAWSVFRGYEAFF. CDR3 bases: TGTGCCTGGAGTGTATTCAGGGGCTATGAAGCTTTCTTT.

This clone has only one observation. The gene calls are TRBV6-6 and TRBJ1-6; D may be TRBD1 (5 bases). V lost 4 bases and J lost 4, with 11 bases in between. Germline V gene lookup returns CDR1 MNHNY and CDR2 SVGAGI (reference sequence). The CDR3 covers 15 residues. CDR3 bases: TGTGCCAGCAGTTCCGGGACTGCGTATAATTCACCCCTCCACTTT. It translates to CASSSGTAYNSPLHF.

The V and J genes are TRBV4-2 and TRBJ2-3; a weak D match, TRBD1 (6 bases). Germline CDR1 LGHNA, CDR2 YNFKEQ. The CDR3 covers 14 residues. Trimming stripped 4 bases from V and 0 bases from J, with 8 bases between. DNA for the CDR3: TGTGCCAGCAGCCCCGGACAGAGCACAGATACGCAGTATTTT. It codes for CASSPGQSTDTQYF.

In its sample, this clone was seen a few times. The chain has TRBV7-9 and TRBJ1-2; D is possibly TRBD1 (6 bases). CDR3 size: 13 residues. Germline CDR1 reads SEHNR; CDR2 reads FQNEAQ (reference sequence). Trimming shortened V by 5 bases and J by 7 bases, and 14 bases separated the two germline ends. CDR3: CASSVRGAGGYTF. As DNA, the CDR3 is TGTGCCAGCAGCGTCCGGGGGGCGGGTGGCTACACCTTC.

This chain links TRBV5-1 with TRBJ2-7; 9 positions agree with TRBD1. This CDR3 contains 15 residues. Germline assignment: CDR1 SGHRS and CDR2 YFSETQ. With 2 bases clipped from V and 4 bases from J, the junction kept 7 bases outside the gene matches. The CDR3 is CASSFPQGAIYEQYF. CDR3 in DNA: TGCGCCAGCAGCTTCCCACAGGGGGCGATTTACGAGCAGTACTTC.

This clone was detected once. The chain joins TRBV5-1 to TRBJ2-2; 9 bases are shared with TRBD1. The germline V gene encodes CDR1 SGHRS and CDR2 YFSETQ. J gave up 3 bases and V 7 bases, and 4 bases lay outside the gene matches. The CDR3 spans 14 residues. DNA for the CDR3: TGCGCCAGCTCCAGGACAGGGGACACCGGGGAGCTGTTTTTT. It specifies CASSRTGDTGELFF.